This entry describes one TCR beta chain. The same CDR3 can be traced to other DNA sequences in this sample. Germline loops: CDR1 SGDLS, CDR2 YYNGEE. This CDR3 has 13 amino acids. V lost 2 bases to trimming and J lost 0 bases, with 4 bases between them. The sample comes from a study of blood T cell repertoires in COVID-19. The assay was immunoSEQ multiplex PCR, and TCRdb's table has in-frame clones only and misses some. Of a few hundred thousand clones in the sample, about 85% were seen once. The sequence derives from a man aged 40-50 years with acute or convalescent COVID-19. This chain uses TRBV9 with TRBJ2-3; D remains ambiguous. Sequenced material: peripheral blood. The CDR3 sequence: CASSVSSTDTQYF. The CDR3 DNA reads as TGTGCCAGCAGCGTCTCTAGCACAGATACGCAGTATTTT.